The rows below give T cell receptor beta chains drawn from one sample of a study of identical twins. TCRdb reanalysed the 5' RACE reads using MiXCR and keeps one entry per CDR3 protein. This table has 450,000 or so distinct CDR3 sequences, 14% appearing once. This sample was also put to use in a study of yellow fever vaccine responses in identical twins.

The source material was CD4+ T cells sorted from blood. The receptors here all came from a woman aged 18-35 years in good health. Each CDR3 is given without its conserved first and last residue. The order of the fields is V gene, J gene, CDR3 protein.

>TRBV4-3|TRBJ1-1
ASSQDSGTGTPNGNTEAF
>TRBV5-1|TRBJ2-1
ASSLGQLNNEQF
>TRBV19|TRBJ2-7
ASRALGGHEQY
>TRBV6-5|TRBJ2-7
ASSLGTGLEQY
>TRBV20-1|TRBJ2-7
SARIAGVNEQY
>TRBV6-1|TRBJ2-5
ASTPTSGKSETQY
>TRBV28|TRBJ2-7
ASSPNQEGMY
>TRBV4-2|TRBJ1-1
ASSQDRAKGEAF
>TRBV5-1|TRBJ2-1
ASSFPLGTSGDEQF
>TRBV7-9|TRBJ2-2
ASSPSGAGDTGELF
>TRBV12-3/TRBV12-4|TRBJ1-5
ASSPDSVTQPQH
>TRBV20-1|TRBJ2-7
SAREETRRSYEQY
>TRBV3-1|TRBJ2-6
ASSPFSGANVLT
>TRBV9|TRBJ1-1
ASSVGVGSKMNTEAF
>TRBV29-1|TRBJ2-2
SVEDREHTGELF
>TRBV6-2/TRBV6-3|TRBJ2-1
ASSSPGTAYNEQF
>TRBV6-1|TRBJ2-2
ASSLRTSKTGELF
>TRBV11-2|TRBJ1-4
ASSPRGRATNEKLF
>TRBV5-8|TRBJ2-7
ASSLVIAGPFLGEQY
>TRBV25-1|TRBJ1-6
ASSPPTGKDSPLH
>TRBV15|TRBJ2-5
ATSRDRFAETQY
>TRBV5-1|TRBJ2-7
ASSLGHYEQY
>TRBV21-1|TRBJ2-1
ASSNWMGAGSYNEQF
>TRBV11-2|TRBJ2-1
ASSLGLRGQGHEQF
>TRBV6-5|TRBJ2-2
ASSYSIVPGELF
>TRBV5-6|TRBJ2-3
ASTLAVGPISTDTQY
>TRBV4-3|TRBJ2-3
ASSQDTGVKADTQY
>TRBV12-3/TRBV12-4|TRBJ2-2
ASSLYLPTGGGELF
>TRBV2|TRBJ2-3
ASSGIIAADTQY
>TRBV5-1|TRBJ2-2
ASKKLAGTGELF
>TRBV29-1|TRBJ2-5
SVETGVRETQY
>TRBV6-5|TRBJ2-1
ASSFSGTGTNEQF
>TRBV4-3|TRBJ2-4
ASSHATGLAGNWGKNIQY
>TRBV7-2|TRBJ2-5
ASSFGQGLGKETQY
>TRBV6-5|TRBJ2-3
ASSYRGAVTGSTDTQY
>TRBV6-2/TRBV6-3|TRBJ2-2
ASTLARNTGELF
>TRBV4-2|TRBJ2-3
ASSQGGSLDTQY
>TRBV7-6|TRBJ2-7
ASSLMAGVGGYEQY
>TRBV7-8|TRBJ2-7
ASSTVAGGLPYEQY
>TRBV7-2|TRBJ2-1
ASSPDRKTRNEQF
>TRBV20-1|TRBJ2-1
SASRGVAGNEQF
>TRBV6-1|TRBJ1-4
ASRDGTGRAKLF
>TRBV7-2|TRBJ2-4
ASSPRVIQY
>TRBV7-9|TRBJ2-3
ASSSGTSGHTDTQY